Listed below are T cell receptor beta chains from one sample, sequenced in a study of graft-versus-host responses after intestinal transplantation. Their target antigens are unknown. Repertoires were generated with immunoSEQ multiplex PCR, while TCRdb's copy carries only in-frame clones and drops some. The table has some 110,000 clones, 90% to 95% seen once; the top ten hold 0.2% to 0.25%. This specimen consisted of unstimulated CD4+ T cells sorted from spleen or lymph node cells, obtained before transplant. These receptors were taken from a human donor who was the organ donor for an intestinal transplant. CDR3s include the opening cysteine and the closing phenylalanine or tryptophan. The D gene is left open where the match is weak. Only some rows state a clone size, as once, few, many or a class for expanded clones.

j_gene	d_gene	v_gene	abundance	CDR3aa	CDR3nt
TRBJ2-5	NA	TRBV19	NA	CASSPWAGAETQYF	TGTGCCAGTAGTCCTTGGGCTGGAGCGGAGACCCAGTACTTC
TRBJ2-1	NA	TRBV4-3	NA	CASSPPGTPYNEQFF	TGCGCCAGCAGCCCGCCCGGGACACCCTACAATGAGCAGTTCTTC
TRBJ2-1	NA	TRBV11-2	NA	CASSLAGLYNEQFF	TGTGCCAGCAGCTTAGCTGGTCTATACAATGAGCAGTTCTTC
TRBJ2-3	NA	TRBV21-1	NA	CASSSPPKDTQYF	TGTGCCAGCAGCAGCCCTCCTAAAGATACGCAGTATTTT
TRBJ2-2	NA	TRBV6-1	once	CASSGVGAQYNTGELFF	TGTGCCAGCAGTGGCGTAGGGGCCCAATATAACACCGGGGAGCTGTTTTTT
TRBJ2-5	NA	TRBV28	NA	CASGQTGETQYF	TGTGCCAGCGGCCAGACGGGAGAGACCCAGTACTTC
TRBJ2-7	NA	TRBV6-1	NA	CASSVGPYEQYF	TGTGCCAGCAGTGTCGGGCCCTACGAGCAGTACTTC
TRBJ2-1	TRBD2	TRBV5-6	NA	CASSLVGSGNREQFF	TGTGCCAGCAGCTTGGTTGGTAGCGGGAATCGTGAGCAGTTCTTC
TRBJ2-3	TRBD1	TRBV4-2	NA	CASSQDLHRDRGRPDTQYF	TGTGCCAGCAGCCAAGACCTACACCGGGACAGGGGCAGGCCAGATACGCAGTATTTT
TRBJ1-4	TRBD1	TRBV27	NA	CASSPTGTPGEKLFF	TGTGCCAGCAGTCCGACAGGGACCCCAGGGGAAAAACTGTTTTTT
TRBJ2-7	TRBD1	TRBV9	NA	CASSAEQGAAYEQYF	TGTGCCAGCAGCGCGGAACAGGGGGCGGCCTACGAGCAGTACTTC
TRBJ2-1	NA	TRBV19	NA	CASSDRGKLAGTFSYNEQFF	TGTGCCAGTAGTGACAGGGGAAAGCTAGCGGGAACCTTTTCCTACAATGAGCAGTTCTTC
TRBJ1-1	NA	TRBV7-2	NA	CASSYHGQSEAFF	TGTGCCAGCAGCTACCATGGGCAGTCTGAAGCTTTCTTT
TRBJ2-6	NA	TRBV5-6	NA	CASSLWWSGVLLTF	TGTGCCAGCAGCTTGTGGTGGTCAGGGGTTCTCCTGACTTTC
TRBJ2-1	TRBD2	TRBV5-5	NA	CASSCYPSGMDNEQFF	TGTGCCAGCAGCTGTTACCCTAGCGGGATGGACAATGAGCAGTTCTTC
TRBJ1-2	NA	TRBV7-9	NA	CASSADRLDGYTF	TGTGCCAGCAGCGCTGACAGGCTCGATGGCTACACCTTC
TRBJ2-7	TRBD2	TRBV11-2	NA	CASSSGLGADEQYF	TGTGCCAGCAGCTCGGGACTAGGGGCGGACGAGCAGTACTTC
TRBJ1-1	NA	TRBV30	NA	CAWSAPPGRYTEAFF	TGTGCCTGGAGTGCCCCACCCGGACGGTACACTGAAGCTTTCTTT
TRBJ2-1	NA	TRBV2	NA	CASTHGGTNEQFF	TGTGCCAGCACCCACGGTGGGACGAATGAGCAGTTCTTC
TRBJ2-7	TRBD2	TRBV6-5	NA	CASGLAGGRSYEQYF	TGTGCCAGCGGACTAGCGGGAGGGAGAAGCTACGAGCAGTACTTC
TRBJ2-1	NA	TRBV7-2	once	CASSSPPGLRGYNEQFF	TGTGCCAGCAGCTCACCCCCGGGACTCCGAGGATACAATGAGCAGTTCTTC
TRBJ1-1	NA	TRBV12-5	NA	CASGLVRLGEAFF	TGTGCTAGTGGTTTGGTAAGACTGGGTGAAGCTTTCTTT
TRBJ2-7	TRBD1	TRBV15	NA	CATSREGADRGYEQYF	TGTGCCACCAGCAGAGAAGGGGCGGACAGGGGCTACGAGCAGTACTTC
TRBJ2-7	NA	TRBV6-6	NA	CASSFTGEQYF	TGTGCCAGCAGTTTTACCGGCGAGCAGTACTTC
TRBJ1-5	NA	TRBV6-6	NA	CASSYETGPMEPQHF	TGTGCCAGCAGTTATGAGACAGGCCCAATGGAGCCCCAGCATTTT
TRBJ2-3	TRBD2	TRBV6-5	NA	CASSSIAGVNTDTQYF	TGTGCCAGCAGTTCCATAGCGGGAGTAAACACAGATACGCAGTATTTT
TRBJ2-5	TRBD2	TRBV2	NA	CASSGSGRIQETQYF	TGTGCCAGCAGTGGTAGCGGGAGGATCCAAGAGACCCAGTACTTC
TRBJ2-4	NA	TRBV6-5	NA	CASRPGLIAKNIQYF	TGTGCCAGCAGACCGGGCCTCATAGCCAAAAACATTCAGTACTTC
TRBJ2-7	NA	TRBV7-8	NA	CASSLPGPSYEQYF	TGTGCCAGCAGCTTACCGGGACCCAGCTACGAGCAGTACTTC
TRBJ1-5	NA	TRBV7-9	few	CASSLDNQPQHF	TGTGCCAGCAGCTTAGACAATCAGCCCCAGCATTTT
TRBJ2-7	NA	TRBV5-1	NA	CASSLVEGGEQYF	TGCGCCAGCAGCTTAGTGGAGGGTGGGGAGCAGTACTTC
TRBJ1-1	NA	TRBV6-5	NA	CASSIGTNTEAFF	TGTGCCAGCAGTATCGGGACAAACACTGAAGCTTTCTTT
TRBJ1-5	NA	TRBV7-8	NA	CASSLAAGAHQPQHF	TGTGCCAGCAGCTTAGCTGCCGGGGCCCATCAGCCCCAGCATTTT
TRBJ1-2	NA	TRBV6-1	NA	CASSEAQGVYYGYTF	TGTGCCAGCAGTGAAGCCCAGGGAGTGTACTATGGCTACACCTTC
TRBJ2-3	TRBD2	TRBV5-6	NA	CASSLGSGATDTQYF	TGTGCCAGCAGCTTGGGTAGCGGGGCCACAGATACGCAGTATTTT
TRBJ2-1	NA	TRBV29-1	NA	CSVGGSYEQFF	TGCAGCGTTGGGGGTAGCTATGAGCAGTTCTTC
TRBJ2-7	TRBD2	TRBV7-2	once	CASSYSSGSNEQYF	TGTGCCAGCAGCTATAGTAGCGGGAGTAACGAGCAGTACTTC
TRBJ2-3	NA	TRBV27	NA	CASLPGLWGRITDTQYF	TGTGCCAGCCTCCCGGGCCTATGGGGGAGGATCACAGATACGCAGTATTTT
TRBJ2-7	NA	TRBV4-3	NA	CASSPTRLGGTYEQYF	TGCGCCAGCAGCCCAACGCGACTCGGGGGAACCTACGAGCAGTACTTC
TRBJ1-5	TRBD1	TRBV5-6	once	CASSAGTDLRPQHF	TGTGCCAGCAGCGCTGGGACAGACTTAAGGCCCCAGCATTTT
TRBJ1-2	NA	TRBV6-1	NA	CASSQSPRLDYGYTF	TGTGCCAGCAGTCAATCCCCGCGGCTCGACTATGGCTACACCTTC
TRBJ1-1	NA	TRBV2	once	CASSRPGGNTEAFF	TGTGCCAGCAGTAGACCGGGGGGGAACACTGAAGCTTTCTTT
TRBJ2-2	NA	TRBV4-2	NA	CASSQVRWSGELFF	TGTGCCAGCAGCCAAGTACGATGGTCCGGGGAGCTGTTTTTT
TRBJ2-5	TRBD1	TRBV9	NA	CASSVTGVQETQYF	TGTGCCAGCAGCGTCACAGGGGTTCAAGAGACCCAGTACTTC
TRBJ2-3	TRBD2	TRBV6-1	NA	CASSELAGVVDTQYF	TGTGCCAGCAGTGAACTAGCGGGAGTTGTCGATACGCAGTATTTT
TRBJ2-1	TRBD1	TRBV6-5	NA	CASQGRDRGTNEQFF	TGTGCCAGCCAAGGAAGGGACAGGGGAACAAATGAGCAGTTCTTC
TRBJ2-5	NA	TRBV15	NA	CATSRGLETQYF	TGTGCCACCAGCAGAGGTTTGGAGACCCAGTACTTC
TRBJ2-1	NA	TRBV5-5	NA	CASSLHYGRSYNEQFF	TGTGCCAGCAGCTTGCACTACGGACGCTCCTACAATGAGCAGTTCTTC
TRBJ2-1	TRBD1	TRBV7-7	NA	CASSLAQGHEQFF	TGTGCTAGCAGCTTGGCACAGGGGCATGAGCAGTTCTTC
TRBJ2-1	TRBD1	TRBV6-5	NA	CASSYSDRGALDEQFF	TGTGCCAGCAGTTACTCAGACAGGGGGGCCCTTGATGAGCAGTTCTTC
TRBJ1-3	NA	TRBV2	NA	CASSESPTGNTIYF	TGTGCCAGCAGTGAAAGCCCTACTGGAAACACCATATATTTT
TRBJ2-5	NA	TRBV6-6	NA	CASSYGGETQYF	TGTGCCAGCAGTTATGGGGGAGAGACCCAGTACTTC
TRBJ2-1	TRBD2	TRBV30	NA	CAWTGSRLAGGGEQFF	TGTGCCTGGACAGGGTCGAGACTAGCGGGAGGCGGCGAGCAGTTCTTC
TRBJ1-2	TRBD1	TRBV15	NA	CATSRGGDRKRYGYTF	TGTGCCACCAGCAGAGGTGGGGACAGGAAAAGGTATGGCTACACCTTC
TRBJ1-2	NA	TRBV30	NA	CAWSVGARGYTF	TGTGCCTGGAGTGTGGGGGCTAGAGGCTACACCTTC
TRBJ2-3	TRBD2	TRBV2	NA	CASRASGRNADTQYF	TGTGCCAGCAGGGCTAGCGGGAGGAACGCAGATACGCAGTATTTT
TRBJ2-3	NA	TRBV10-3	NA	CAISESMTPSTDTQYF	TGTGCCATCAGTGAGTCGATGACGCCCTCCACAGATACGCAGTATTTT